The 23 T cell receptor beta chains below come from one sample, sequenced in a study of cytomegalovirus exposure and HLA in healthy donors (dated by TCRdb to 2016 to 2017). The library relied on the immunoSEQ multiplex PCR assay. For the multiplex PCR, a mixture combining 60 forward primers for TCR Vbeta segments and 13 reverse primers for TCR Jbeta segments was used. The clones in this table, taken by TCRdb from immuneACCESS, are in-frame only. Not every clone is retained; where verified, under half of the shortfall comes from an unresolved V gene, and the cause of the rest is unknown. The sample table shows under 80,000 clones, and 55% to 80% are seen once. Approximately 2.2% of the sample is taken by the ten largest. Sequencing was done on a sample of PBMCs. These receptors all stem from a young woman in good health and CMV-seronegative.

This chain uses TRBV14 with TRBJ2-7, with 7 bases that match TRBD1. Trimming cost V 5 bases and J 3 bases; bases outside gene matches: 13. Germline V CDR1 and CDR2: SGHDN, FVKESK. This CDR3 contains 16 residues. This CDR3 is CASSTNAVTGYYEQYF. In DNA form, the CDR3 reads TGTGCCAGCAGCACCAACGCTGTGACAGGGTACTACGAGCAGTACTTC.

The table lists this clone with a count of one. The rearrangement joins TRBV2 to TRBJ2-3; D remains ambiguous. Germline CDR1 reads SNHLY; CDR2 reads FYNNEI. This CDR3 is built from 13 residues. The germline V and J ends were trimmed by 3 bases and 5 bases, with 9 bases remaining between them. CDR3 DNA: TGTGCCAGCAGTGATGTAGAGGAAGATACGCAGTATTTT. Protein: CASSDVEEDTQYF.

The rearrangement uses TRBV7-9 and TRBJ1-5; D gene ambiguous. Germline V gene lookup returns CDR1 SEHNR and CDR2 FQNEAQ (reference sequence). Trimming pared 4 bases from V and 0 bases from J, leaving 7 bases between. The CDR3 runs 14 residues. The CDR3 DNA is TGTGCCAGCAGCTACACGAATAGCAATCAGCCCCAGCATTTT. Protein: CASSYTNSNQPQHF.

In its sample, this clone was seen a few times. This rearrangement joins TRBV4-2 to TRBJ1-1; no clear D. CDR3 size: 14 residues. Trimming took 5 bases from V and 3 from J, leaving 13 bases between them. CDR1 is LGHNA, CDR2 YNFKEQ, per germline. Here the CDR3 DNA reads TGTGCCAGCAGCACCTTACTAAAAGACACTGAAGCTTTCTTT. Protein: CASSTLLKDTEAFF.

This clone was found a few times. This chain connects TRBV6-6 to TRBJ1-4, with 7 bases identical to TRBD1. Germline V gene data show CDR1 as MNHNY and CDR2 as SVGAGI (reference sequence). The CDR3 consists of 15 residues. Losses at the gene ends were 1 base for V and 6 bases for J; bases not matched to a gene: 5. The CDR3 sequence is CASSYLTGKDEKLFF. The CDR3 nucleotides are TGTGCCAGCAGTTACTTGACAGGGAAGGATGAAAAACTGTTTTTT.

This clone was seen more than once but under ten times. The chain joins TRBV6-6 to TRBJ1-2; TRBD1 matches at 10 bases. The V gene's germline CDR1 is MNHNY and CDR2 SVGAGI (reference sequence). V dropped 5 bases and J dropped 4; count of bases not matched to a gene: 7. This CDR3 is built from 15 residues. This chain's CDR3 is CASSQTGGRGYGYTF. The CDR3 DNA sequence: TGTGCCAGCAGTCAGACAGGGGGCCGGGGCTATGGCTACACCTTC.

DNA of the CDR3: TGTGCCAGCAGCCCGTCGGCCAACGTCCTGACTTTC. It encodes CASSPSANVLTF. The V and J genes are TRBV5-5 and TRBJ2-6; D is unclear. Germline V gene sequence: CDR1 SGHKS, CDR2 YYEKEE (reference sequence). The CDR3 totals 12 residues. The V end was cut by 4 bases, the J end by 6 bases, with 5 bases between.

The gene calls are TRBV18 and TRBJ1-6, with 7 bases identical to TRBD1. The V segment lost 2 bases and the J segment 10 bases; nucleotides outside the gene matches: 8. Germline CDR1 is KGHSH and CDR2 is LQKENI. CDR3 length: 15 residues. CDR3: CASSPRQGEGSPLHF. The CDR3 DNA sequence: TGTGCCAGCTCACCAAGACAGGGCGAAGGGTCACCCCTCCACTTT.

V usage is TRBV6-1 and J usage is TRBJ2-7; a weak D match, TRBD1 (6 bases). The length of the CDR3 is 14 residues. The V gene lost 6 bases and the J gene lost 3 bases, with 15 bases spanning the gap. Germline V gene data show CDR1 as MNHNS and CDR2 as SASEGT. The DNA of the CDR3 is TGTGCCAGCAGCCTGACCAGGGGAAACTACGAGCAGTACTTC. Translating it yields CASSLTRGNYEQYF.

The CDR3 here is CASSILDDYEQYF. In DNA form, the CDR3 reads TGTGCCAGCAGCATACTAGACGACTACGAGCAGTACTTC. This chain connects TRBV11-1 to TRBJ2-7; possible D gene TRBD2, 5 bases. Germline V lookup: CDR1 SGHAT, CDR2 FQDESV (reference sequence). CDR3 length: 13 amino acids. V lost 5 bases to trimming and J lost 3 bases, with 11 bases between them.

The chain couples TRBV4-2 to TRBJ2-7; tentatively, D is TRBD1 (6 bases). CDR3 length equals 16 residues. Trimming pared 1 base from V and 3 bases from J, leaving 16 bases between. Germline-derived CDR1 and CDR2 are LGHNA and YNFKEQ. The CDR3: CASSQAFQQGLYEQYF. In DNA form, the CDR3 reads TGTGCCAGCAGCCAAGCCTTCCAGCAGGGGCTCTACGAGCAGTACTTC.

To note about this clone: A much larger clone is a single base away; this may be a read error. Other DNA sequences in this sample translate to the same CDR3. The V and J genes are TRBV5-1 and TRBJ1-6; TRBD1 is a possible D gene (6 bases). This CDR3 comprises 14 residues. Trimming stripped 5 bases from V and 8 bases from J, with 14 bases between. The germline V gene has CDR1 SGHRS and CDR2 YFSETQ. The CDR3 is CASSPGGVDSPLHF. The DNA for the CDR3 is TGCGCCAGCAGTCCGGGGGGCGTCGATTCACCCCTCCACTTT.

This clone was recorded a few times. The CDR3 DNA is TGTGCCAGTAGTATTGGGACAGGGGGAGTCACTGAAGCTTTCTTT. It translates to CASSIGTGGVTEAFF. The chain has TRBV19 and TRBJ1-1; 11 positions match TRBD1. Trimming took 3 bases from V and 4 from J; bases not matched to a gene: 4. Germline CDR1 reads LNHDA; CDR2 reads SQIVND (reference sequence). This CDR3 region has 15 residues.

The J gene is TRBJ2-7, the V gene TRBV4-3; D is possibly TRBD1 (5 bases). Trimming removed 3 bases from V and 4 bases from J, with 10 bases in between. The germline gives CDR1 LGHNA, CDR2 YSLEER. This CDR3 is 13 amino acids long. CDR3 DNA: TGCGCCAGCAGCCAGAATAGACAGTACGAGCAGTACTTC. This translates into CASSQNRQYEQYF.

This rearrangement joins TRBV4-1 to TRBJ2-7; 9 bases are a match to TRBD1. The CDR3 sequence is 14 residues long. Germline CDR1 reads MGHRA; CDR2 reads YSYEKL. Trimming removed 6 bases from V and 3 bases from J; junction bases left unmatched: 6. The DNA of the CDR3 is TGCGCCAGCAGTCCCACGGGACAGGGCTACGAGCAGTACTTC. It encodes CASSPTGQGYEQYF.

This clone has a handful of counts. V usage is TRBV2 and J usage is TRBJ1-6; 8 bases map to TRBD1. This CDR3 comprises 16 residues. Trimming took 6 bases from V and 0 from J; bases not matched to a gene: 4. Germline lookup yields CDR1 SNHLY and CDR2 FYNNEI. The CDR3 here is CASRDRASSYNSPLHF. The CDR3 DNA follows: TGTGCCAGCAGGGACAGGGCCAGCTCCTATAATTCACCCCTCCACTTT. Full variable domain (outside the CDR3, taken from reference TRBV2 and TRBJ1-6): EPEVTQTPSHQVTQMGQEVILRCVPISNHLYFYWYRQILGQKVEFLVSFYNNEISEKSEIFDDQFSVERPDGSNFTLKIRSTKLEDSAMYFCASRDRASSYNSPLHFGNGTRLTVT.

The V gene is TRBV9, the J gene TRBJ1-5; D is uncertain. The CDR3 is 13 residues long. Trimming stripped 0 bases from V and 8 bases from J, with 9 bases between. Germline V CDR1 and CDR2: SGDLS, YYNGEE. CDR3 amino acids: CASSVDPREPQHF. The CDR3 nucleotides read TGTGCCAGCAGCGTAGATCCCCGTGAGCCCCAGCATTTT.

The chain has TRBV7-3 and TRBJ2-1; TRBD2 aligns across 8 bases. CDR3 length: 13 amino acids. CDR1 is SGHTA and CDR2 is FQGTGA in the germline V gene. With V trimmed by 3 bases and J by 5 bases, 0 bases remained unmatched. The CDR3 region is CASSFGGDNEQFF. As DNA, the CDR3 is TGTGCCAGCAGCTTCGGGGGGGACAATGAGCAGTTCTTC.

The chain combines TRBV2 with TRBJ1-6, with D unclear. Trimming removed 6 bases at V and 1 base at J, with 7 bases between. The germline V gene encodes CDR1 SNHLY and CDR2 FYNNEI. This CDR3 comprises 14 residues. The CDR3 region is CASRGRSYNSPLHF. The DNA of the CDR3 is TGTGCCAGCAGGGGGAGGTCCTATAATTCACCCCTCCACTTT.

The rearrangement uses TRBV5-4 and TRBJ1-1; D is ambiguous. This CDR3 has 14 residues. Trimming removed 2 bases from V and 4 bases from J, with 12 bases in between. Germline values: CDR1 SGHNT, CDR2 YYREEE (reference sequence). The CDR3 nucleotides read TGTGCCAGCAGCTTTTTCCGAGGCGGCACTGAAGCTTTCTTT. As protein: CASSFFRGGTEAFF.

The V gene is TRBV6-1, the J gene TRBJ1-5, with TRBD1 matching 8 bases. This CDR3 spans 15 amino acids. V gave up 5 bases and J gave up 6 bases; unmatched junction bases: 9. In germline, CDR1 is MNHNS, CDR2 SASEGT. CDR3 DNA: TGTGCCAGCAGTAGGGACAGGATTACTAGTCAGCCCCAGCATTTT. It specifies CASSRDRITSQPQHF.

The CDR3 is CASSDGNRPYSPLHF. CDR3 nucleotides: TGTGCCAGCAGTGACGGGAACAGACCTTATTCACCCCTCCACTTT. The genes are TRBV25-1 and TRBJ1-6, with unresolved D. Per germline, CDR1 MGHDK and CDR2 SYGVNS. The length of the CDR3 is 15 residues. V gave up 3 bases and J gave up 8 bases, with 14 bases separating them.

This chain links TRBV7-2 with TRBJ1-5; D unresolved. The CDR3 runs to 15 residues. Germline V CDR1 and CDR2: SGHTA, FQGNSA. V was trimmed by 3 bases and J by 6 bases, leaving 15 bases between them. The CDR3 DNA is TGTGCCAGCAGCTTCGTGGTGGGCGCGGGTCAGCCCCAGCATTTT. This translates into CASSFVVGAGQPQHF.